A single sample is the source of the 15 T cell receptor beta chains below, sequenced in a study of blood T cell repertoires in COVID-19. The method was immunoSEQ multiplex PCR; TCRdb's version includes in-frame clones alone and lacks a portion of them. The sample holds tens of thousands of clones, approximately 77% seen once. Material for sequencing was peripheral blood. The receptor source for this set is a man aged 65-85 years with COVID-19, enrolled during active disease.

The chain uses TRBV10-2 and TRBJ1-1; no reliable D call. The CDR3 is 15 amino acids. Germline V lookup: CDR1 WSHSY, CDR2 SAAADI. V was pared by 6 bases and J by 5 bases, with 19 bases between. The CDR3 coding sequence is TGCGCCAGCAGACAGATCCGATCAGGCGGGACTGAAGCTTTCTTT. Translation gives CASRQIRSGGTEAFF.

The chain carries TRBV29-1 and TRBJ2-1; TRBD2 matches 8 bases. Germline CDR1 SQVTM, CDR2 ANQGSEA. The V gene end was trimmed by 0 bases and the J gene end by 3 bases; junction bases not matched to a gene: 16. The CDR3 is 19 residues long. The CDR3 protein is CSVEDLPGLVLTGYNEQFF. The CDR3 DNA sequence: TGCAGCGTTGAAGATCTACCGGGACTAGTTCTAACGGGCTACAATGAGCAGTTCTTC.

V is TRBV28 and J is TRBJ2-3; TRBD2 is a possible D gene (6 bases). Trimming removed 6 bases from V and 6 bases from J, with 25 bases in between. The CDR3 consists of 17 residues. CDR1 is MDHEN and CDR2 is SYDVKM in the germline V gene. CDR3: CASSSTFRDSHSDTQYF. The DNA of the CDR3 is TGTGCCAGCAGCTCGACATTCCGGGACTCACACTCGGATACGCAGTATTTT.

This clone was seen a few times. The chain couples TRBV2 to TRBJ2-7; TRBD2 agrees at 10 bases. The CDR3 consists of 14 residues. Germline CDR1 and CDR2: SNHLY and FYNNEI. After removal of 10 bases from V and 0 bases from J, the junction contained 6 bases not matched to a gene. The CDR3: CATQREGVSYEQYF. CDR3 DNA: TGTGCCACACAGCGGGAGGGCGTCTCCTACGAGCAGTACTTC.

This chain connects TRBV5-5 to TRBJ1-2; TRBD1 matches at 8 bases. V lost 4 bases, J lost 0 bases, and 5 bases stayed unmatched. Germline-derived CDR1 and CDR2 are SGHKS and YYEKEE (reference sequence). This CDR3 has 15 residues. The CDR3 DNA is TGTGCCAGCAGCGGTGGACAGGGCACTAACTATGGCTACACCTTC. Protein sequence: CASSGGQGTNYGYTF.

J is TRBJ2-7 and V is TRBV4-2; 7 bases are a match to TRBD2. Germline CDR1 and CDR2: LGHNA and YNFKEQ. There are 15 residues in the CDR3. The trim removed 5 bases at V and 2 bases at J, leaving 9 bases unmatched. For the CDR3, the DNA is TGTGCCAGCAGCTGGCTAGCGGAAATGGCCTACGAGCAGTACTTC. Protein product: CASSWLAEMAYEQYF.

V gene TRBV18 combines with J gene TRBJ1-5; 7 bases map to TRBD1. CDR3 length: 19 residues. Germline CDR1 reads KGHSH; CDR2 reads LQKENI. J gave up 4 bases and V 2 bases, and 17 bases lay outside the gene matches. As DNA, the CDR3 is TGTGCCAGCTCACCAATTCGACAGGGAACCTCGGGTAGGAATCAGCCCCAGCATTTT. Translating gives CASSPIRQGTSGRNQPQHF.

The chain combines TRBV9 with TRBJ2-1; possibly TRBD2 for D (5 bases). Germline V gene data show CDR1 as SGDLS and CDR2 as YYNGEE. This CDR3 region has 17 residues. Trimming took off 3 bases at V and 0 bases at J, with 16 bases between the two ends. CDR3 DNA sequence: TGTGCCAGCAGCGCCTTCCGGACTCGAACCTCCTACAATGAGCAGTTCTTC. Translating gives CASSAFRTRTSYNEQFF.

The chain recombines TRBV7-2 with TRBJ2-5, with no clear D. The CDR3 extends over 14 amino acids. The V and J ends lost 7 bases and 5 bases respectively, with 17 bases between them. Germline lookup yields CDR1 SGHTA and CDR2 FQGNSA. The CDR3 loop is CASNNLPTWETQYF. In DNA, the CDR3 is TGTGCCAGCAACAATTTACCGACTTGGGAGACCCAGTACTTC. The full variable domain, its missing parts supplied by reference TRBV7-2 and TRBJ2-5, is GAGVSQSPSNKVTEKGKDVELRCDPISGHTALYWYRQSLGQGLEFLIYFQGNSAPDKSGLPSDRFSAERTGGSVSTLTIQRTQQEDSAVYLCASNNLPTWETQYFGPGTRLLVL.

The genes are TRBV5-1 and TRBJ1-1; possibly TRBD1 for D (5 bases). The CDR3 is 15 amino acids. V shed 0 bases and J shed 0 bases, with 9 bases lying between them. Germline loops: CDR1 SGHRS, CDR2 YFSETQ. In DNA form, the CDR3 reads TGCGCCAGCAGCTTGGATCCAGGGATGAACACTGAAGCTTTCTTT. It yields the protein CASSLDPGMNTEAFF.

The chain links TRBV7-3 to TRBJ2-6; TRBD1 matches at 9 bases. The CDR3 consists of 18 residues. Trimming at V came to 5 bases and at J to 0 bases, leaving 8 bases not matched to a gene. The germline V gene has CDR1 SGHTA and CDR2 FQGTGA. The CDR3 DNA reads as TGTGCCAGCAGCAGACCCGGGACAGGGAACTCTGGGGCCAACGTCCTGACTTTC. Protein product: CASSRPGTGNSGANVLTF.

This chain connects TRBV30 to TRBJ2-3; 10 bases fit TRBD2. Germline loops: CDR1 GTSNPN, CDR2 SVGIG (reference sequence). Trimming took 7 bases from V and 0 from J; bases not matched to a gene: 4. The CDR3 extends over 14 amino acids. CDR3 sequence: CASTSGSSTDTQYF. Written as DNA, the CDR3 is TGTGCCTCGACTAGCGGGTCCAGCACAGATACGCAGTATTTT.

This rearrangement joins TRBV28 to TRBJ2-7; the D gene is possibly TRBD2 (6 bases). The CDR3 sequence is 14 residues long. The V end lost 5 bases, the J end lost 4 bases, and 15 bases lay between the germline ends. Germline V gene sequence: CDR1 MDHEN, CDR2 SYDVKM. The chain's CDR3 is CASSTSLGGYEQYF. Written as DNA, the CDR3 is TGTGCCAGCAGTACCTCGTTGGGGGGTTACGAGCAGTACTTC.

The rearrangement uses TRBV5-1 and TRBJ1-4; D is possibly TRBD1 (6 bases). Germline loops: CDR1 SGHRS, CDR2 YFSETQ. Trimming left V 4 bases short and J 0 bases short, with 16 bases between. CDR3 length equals 17 residues. The CDR3 sequence is CASSRGQHAATNEKLFF. DNA for the CDR3: TGCGCCAGCAGCAGAGGACAGCACGCTGCAACTAATGAAAAACTGTTTTTT.

This sequence joins TRBV29-1 and TRBJ1-1; D ambiguous. This CDR3 has 16 amino acids. CDR1 is SQVTM, CDR2 ANQGSEA, per germline. The germline V and J ends were trimmed by 5 bases and 1 base, with 20 bases remaining between them. The CDR3 DNA follows: TGCAGCGTTCCCTTCCGGGGAGTATTGCGGAACACTGAAGCTTTCTTT. This codes for CSVPFRGVLRNTEAFF.